A selection of T cell receptor beta chains follows, all from one sample in a study of blood T cells in healthy people across ages. Using its own MiXCR run on the 5' RACE reads, TCRdb lists one record per CDR3 protein. The sample consists of 870,000 or so distinct CDR3 sequences, about 28% of them appearing once. Material for sequencing was blood. The receptors were gathered from an elderly woman in good health. The CDR3 runs from the conserved cysteine through the conserved F or W.

TRBV5-1,TRBJ2-1,CASSGNQGAGDEQFF
TRBV11-2,TRBJ2-5,CASSFLGPNEQYF
TRBV20-1,TRBJ1-1,CSARTTGANTEAFF
TRBV29-1,TRBJ1-2,CSVVPQGSTGGYTF
TRBV30,TRBJ1-4,CAWSKNRGPNEKLFF
TRBV20-1,TRBJ2-7,CSARVDGPYEQYF
TRBV28,TRBJ1-2,CACSTGKSYGYTF
TRBV20-1,TRBJ2-5,CSAQTGGGRETQYF
TRBV6-1,TRBJ2-5,CASSEALPGQSYNEQYF
TRBV7-2,TRBJ1-2,CASSPDLKYGYTF
TRBV7-2,TRBJ2-1,CASSLWDGKFF
TRBV4-2,TRBJ2-3,CASSQGGGRTDTQYF
TRBV10-3,TRBJ1-2,CAISDDGTGNGGYTF
TRBV28,TRBJ1-4,CASSSQYHLIATNEKLFF
TRBV6-4,TRBJ2-7,CASRKTSGDSYNEQYF
TRBV18,TRBJ2-1,CASSSAVAGVSYNEQFF
TRBV12-3/TRBV12-4,TRBJ1-2,CASSPTGARLANYGYTF
TRBV5-1,TRBJ2-5,CASSPIGGIKETQYF
TRBV30,TRBJ1-2,CAWIILGAGGYTF
TRBV11-2,TRBJ2-1,CASTYGTEYNEQFF
TRBV18,TRBJ2-1,CASSPITFSYNEQFF
TRBV11-2,TRBJ1-6,CASSPLQGQGTLHF
TRBV29-1,TRBJ1-2,CSVGGPGYTF
TRBV20-1,TRBJ1-1,CSAPHRENTEAFF
TRBV14,TRBJ1-1,CASSQLAVTNTEAFF
TRBV6-1,TRBJ1-2,CASTRASHSASGGHGYTF
TRBV30,TRBJ2-5,CAWKSPGLETQYF